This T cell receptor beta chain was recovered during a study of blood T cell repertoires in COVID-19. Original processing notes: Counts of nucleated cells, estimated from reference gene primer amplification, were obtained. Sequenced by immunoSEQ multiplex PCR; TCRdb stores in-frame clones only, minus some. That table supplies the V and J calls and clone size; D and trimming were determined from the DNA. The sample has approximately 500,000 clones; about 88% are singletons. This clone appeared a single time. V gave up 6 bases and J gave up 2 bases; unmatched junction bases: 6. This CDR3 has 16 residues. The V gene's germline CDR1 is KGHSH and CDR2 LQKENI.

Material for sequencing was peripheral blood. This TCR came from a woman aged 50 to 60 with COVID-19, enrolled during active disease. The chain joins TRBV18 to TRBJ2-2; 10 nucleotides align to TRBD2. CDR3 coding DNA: TGTGCCAGCTCTCCCCTAGCGGGGGCCAACACCGGGGAGCTGTTTTTT. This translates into CASSPLAGANTGELFF. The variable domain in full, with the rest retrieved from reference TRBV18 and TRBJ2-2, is NAGVMQNPRHLVRRRGQEARLRCSPMKGHSHVYWYRQLPEEGLKFMVYLQKENIIDESGMPKERFSAEFPKEGPSILRIQQVVRGDSAAYFCASSPLAGANTGELFFGEGSRLTVL.